The entry below gives a single T cell receptor (beta chain) sequence along with its context. Its specificity is not known. Repertoires were generated with immunoSEQ multiplex PCR, while TCRdb's copy carries only in-frame clones and drops some. The sample shows tens of thousands of clones, 91% of them seen only once. This sample is drawn from a study of graft-versus-host responses after intestinal transplantation. Study overall: Recipients got multivisceral, liver-intestinal, or isolated intestinal transplants. All recipients were given anti-thymocyte globulin induction, and tacrolimus and steroids were then administered for roughly 3 years.

J lost 5 bases, V lost 2 bases, and 9 bases had no gene match. Germline V gives CDR1 SGHDN, CDR2 FVKESK. The CDR3 loop spans 17 amino acids. Points from the study as a whole: After transplant, early declines in HvG clones were associated with peak levels of circulating GvH clones. GvH clones surfaced in recipient marrow, some emerging earlier in ileum or blood.

The source material was unstimulated CD4+ T cells sorted from spleen or lymph node cells, sampled before intestinal transplant. V usage is TRBV14 and J usage is TRBJ2-7; the match to TRBD2 covers 13 bases. This clonotype was obtained from a human donor who received an intestinal transplant. The CDR3 loop is CASSQPGTSGALDEQYF. The CDR3 nucleotides are TGTGCCAGCAGCCAACCCGGGACTAGCGGGGCCCTTGACGAGCAGTACTTC.